This entry describes one TCR beta chain. The data derive from a study of CD8+CD57+ T cells in acquired aplastic anemia. Genomic DNA acted as the template from which TCR beta VDJ combination and CDR3 sequence profiling were carried out. TCRdb independently ran MiXCR on the reads; one entry per CDR3 protein. There are hundreds of thousands of distinct CDR3 sequences in the sample; under 80% occur only once, and around 4% lies in the top ten. The CDR3 is 15 amino acids. Deletions cut 5 bases from V and 2 bases from J, with 16 bases between. The sequenced sample consisted of sorted CD4+, CD8+, or CD8+CD57+ T cells (not recorded which) from PBMCs. This sequence originates from a human donor in good health, serving as a control. The V call is TRBV12-3 or TRBV12-4, the J call TRBJ2-7; D call uncertain. CDR3: CASSPRRALAYEQYF. The DNA for the CDR3 is TGTGCCAGCAGTCCTAGACGGGCGCTTGCCTACGAGCAGTACTTC.